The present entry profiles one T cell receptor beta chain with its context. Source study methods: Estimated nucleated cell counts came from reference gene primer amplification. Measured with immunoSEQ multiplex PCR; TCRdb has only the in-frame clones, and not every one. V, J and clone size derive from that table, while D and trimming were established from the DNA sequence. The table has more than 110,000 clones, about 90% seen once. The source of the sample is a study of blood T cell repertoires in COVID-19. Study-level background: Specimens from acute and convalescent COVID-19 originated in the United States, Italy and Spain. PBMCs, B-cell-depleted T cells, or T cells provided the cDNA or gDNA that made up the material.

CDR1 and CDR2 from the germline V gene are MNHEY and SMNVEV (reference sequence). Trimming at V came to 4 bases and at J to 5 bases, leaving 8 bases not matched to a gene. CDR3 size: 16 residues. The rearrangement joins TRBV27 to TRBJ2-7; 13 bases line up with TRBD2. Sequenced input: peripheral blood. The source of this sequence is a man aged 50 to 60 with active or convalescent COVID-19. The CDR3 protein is CASSSRTSGSRNEQYF. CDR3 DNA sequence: TGTGCCAGCAGTTCCAGGACTAGCGGGAGCCGAAACGAGCAGTACTTC.